Given below is one TCR beta chain in context. The antigen is unknown. The data were produced by immunoSEQ multiplex PCR, yet TCRdb's version contains in-frame clones alone and is incomplete. The sample contains tens of thousands of clones, about 78% of which appear only once. The entry originates in a study of CD4 T cells in relation to SARS-CoV-2 and coronaviruses. Study-level results: This crossreactivity analysis covered spike protein alone, no other viral proteins.

The CDR3 sequence is 14 residues long. CDR1 and CDR2 (germline): SGHTA, FQGNSA. V lost 2 bases, J lost 3 bases, and 8 bases lay in between. Before the COVID-19 pandemic, during about 2010-2019, CD4+ T cells were taken from unexposed donors. After roughly ten days of culture, CD4+ T cells were isolated. As cell numbers allowed, unexposed-donor CD4+ T cells faced SARS-CoV-2 S/N and four cold-coronavirus spikes. This sequence originates from a human donor in good health. The V and J genes are TRBV7-2 and TRBJ1-5; a possible D gene is TRBD1 (5 bases). Sequencing was carried out using CD4+ T cells from PBMCs, cultured in vitro. The CDR3 nucleotides read TGTGCCAGCAGCTTAAGGGGATTCAATCAGCCCCAGCATTTT. This gives the protein CASSLRGFNQPQHF. Looking up the rest from reference TRBV7-2 and TRBJ1-5 gives the full variable domain: GAGVSQSPSNKVTEKGKDVELRCDPISGHTALYWYRQSLGQGLEFLIYFQGNSAPDKSGLPSDRFSAERTGGSVSTLTIQRTQQEDSAVYLCASSLRGFNQPQHFGDGTRLSIL.